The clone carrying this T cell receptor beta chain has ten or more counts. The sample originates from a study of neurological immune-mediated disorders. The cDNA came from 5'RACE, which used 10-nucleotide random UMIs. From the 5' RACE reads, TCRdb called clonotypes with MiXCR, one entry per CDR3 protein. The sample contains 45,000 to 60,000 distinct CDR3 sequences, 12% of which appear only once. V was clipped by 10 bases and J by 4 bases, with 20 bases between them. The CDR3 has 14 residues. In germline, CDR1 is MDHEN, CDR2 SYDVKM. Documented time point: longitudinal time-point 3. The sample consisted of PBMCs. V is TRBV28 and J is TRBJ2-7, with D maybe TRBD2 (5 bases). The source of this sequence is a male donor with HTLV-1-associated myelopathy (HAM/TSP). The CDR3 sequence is CAIDSGLTSYEQYF. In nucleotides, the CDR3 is TGTGCCATCGATTCGGGATTGACAAGTTACGAGCAGTACTTC. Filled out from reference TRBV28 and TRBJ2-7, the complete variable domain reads DVKVTQSSRYLVKRTGEKVFLECVQDMDHENMFWYRQDPGLGLRLIYFSYDVKMKEKGDIPEGYSVSREKKERFSLILESASTNQTSMYLCAIDSGLTSYEQYFGPGTRLTVT.